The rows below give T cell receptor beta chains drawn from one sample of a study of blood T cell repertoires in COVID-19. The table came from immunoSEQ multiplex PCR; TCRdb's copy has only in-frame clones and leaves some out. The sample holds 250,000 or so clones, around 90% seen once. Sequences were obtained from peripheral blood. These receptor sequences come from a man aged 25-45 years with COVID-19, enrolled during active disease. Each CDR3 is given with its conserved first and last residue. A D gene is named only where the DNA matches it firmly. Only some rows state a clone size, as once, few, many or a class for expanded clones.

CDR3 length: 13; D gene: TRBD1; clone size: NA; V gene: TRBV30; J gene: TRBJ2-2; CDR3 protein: CAWTTGYTGELFF; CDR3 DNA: TGTGCCTGGACGACAGGGTACACCGGGGAGCTGTTTTTT
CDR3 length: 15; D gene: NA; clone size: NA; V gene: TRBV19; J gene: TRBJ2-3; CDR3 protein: CASSILFPSTDTQYF; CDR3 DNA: TGTGCCAGTAGTATTTTGTTCCCTAGCACAGATACGCAGTATTTT
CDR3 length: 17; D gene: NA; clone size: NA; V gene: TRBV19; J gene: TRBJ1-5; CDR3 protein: CASSIQQGVGSYQPQHF; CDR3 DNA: TGTGCCAGTAGTATACAGCAGGGCGTGGGTTCTTATCAGCCCCAGCATTTT
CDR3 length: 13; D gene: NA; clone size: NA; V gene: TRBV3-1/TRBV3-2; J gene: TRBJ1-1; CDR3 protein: CASSQDIGSVAFF; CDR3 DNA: TGTGCCAGCAGCCAAGATATAGGTAGCGTAGCTTTCTTT
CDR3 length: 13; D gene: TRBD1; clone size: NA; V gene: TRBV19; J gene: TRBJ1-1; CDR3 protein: CATKQGWSTEAFF; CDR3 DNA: TGTGCCACAAAACAGGGGTGGAGCACTGAAGCTTTCTTT
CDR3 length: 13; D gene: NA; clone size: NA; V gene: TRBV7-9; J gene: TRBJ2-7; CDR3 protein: CASSLESGQQQYF; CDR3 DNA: TGTGCCAGCAGCTTAGAGTCTGGGCAGCAGCAGTACTTC
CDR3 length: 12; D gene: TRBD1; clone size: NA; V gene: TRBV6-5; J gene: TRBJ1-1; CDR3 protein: CASTRQGTEAFF; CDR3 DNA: TGTGCCAGCACAAGACAGGGAACTGAAGCTTTCTTT
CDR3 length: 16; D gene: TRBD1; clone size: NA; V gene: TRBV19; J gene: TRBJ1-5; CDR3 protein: CASSGRTGSGNQPQHF; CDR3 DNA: TGTGCCAGTAGTGGTCGGACAGGGAGTGGAAATCAGCCCCAGCATTTT
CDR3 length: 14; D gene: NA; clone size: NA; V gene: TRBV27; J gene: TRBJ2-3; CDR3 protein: CASSSLGGPDTQYF; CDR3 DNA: TGTGCCAGCAGTTCTCTAGGGGGTCCAGATACGCAGTATTTT
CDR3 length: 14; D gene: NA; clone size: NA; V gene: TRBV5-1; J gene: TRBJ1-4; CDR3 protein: CASTSAPGNEKLFF; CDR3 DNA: TGCGCCAGCACCTCAGCACCAGGGAATGAAAAACTGTTTTTT
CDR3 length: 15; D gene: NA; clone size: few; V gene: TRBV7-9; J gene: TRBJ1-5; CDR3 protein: CASSWGGSSNQPQHF; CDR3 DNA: TGTGCCAGCAGCTGGGGGGGATCTAGCAATCAGCCCCAGCATTTT
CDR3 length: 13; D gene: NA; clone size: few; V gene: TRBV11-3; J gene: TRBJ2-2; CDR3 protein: CASSSRVTGELFF; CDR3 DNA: TGTGCCAGCAGCTCTCGGGTCACCGGGGAGCTGTTTTTT
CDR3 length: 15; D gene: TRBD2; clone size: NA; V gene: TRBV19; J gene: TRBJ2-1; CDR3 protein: CASSIFLAGGNEQFF; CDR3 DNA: TGTGCCAGTAGTATCTTCCTAGCGGGGGGGAATGAGCAGTTCTTC
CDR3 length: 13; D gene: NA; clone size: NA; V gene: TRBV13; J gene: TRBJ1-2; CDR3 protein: CASSLPGHYGYTF; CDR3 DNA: TGTGCCAGCAGCTTACCGGGTCACTATGGCTACACCTTC
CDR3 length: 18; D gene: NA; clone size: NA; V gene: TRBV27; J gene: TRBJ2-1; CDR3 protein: CASSLFGAGTGSYNEQFF; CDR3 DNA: TGTGCCAGCAGTTTATTTGGGGCGGGGACCGGGTCCTACAATGAGCAGTTCTTC
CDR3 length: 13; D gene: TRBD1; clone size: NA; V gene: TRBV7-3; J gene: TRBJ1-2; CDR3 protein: CASSPGQGLGYTF; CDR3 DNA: TGTGCCAGCAGCCCTGGACAGGGGCTTGGCTACACCTTC
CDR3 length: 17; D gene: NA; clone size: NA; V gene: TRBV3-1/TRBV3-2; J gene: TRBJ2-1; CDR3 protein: CASTPRGGGGAHNEQFF; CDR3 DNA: TGTGCCAGCACCCCTCGGGGAGGGGGGGGCGCTCACAATGAGCAGTTCTTC
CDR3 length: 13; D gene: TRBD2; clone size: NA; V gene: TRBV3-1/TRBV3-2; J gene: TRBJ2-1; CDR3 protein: CASRRTSSNEQFF; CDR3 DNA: TGTGCCAGCAGGCGGACTAGCAGCAATGAGCAGTTCTTC
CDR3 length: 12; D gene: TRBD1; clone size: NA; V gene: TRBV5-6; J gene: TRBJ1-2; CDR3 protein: CASSILQGPHAF; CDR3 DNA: TGTGCCAGCAGCATCCTACAGGGGCCCCACGCCTTC
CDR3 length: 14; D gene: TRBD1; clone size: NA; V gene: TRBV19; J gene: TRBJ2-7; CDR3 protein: CASSLGQRSYEQYF; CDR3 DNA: TGTGCCAGTAGTCTGGGACAGCGATCCTACGAGCAGTACTTC
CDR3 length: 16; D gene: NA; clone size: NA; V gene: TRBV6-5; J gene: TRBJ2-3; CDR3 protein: CASSYVGARSEDTQYF; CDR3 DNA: TGTGCCAGCAGTTACGTGGGGGCACGTTCGGAAGATACGCAGTATTTT
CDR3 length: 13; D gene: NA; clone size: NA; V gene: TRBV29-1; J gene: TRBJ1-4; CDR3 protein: CSVEKQGNEKLFF; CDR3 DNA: TGCAGCGTTGAAAAACAGGGTAATGAAAAACTGTTTTTT
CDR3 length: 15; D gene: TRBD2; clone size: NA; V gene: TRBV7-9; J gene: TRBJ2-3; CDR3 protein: CASSYRLADTDTQYF; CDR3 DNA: TGTGCCAGCAGCTACCGACTAGCGGACACAGATACGCAGTATTTT
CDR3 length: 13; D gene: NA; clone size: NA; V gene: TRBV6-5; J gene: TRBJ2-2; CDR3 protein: CASWQGYTGELFF; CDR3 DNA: TGTGCCAGCTGGCAGGGTTACACCGGGGAGCTGTTTTTT
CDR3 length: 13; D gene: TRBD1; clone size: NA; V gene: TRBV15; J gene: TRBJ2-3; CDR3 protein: CATSPTGTDTQYF; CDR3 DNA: TGTGCCACCAGTCCGACAGGGACAGATACGCAGTATTTT
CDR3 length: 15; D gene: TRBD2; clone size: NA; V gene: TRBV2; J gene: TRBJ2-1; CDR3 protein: CASRVAGSKGYEQFF; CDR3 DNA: TGTGCCAGTCGAGTAGCGGGGAGCAAAGGCTATGAGCAGTTCTTC
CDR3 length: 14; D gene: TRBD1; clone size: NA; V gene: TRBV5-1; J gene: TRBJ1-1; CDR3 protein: CASSPGTGGTEAFF; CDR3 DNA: TGCGCCAGCAGCCCCGGGACAGGGGGAACTGAAGCTTTCTTT
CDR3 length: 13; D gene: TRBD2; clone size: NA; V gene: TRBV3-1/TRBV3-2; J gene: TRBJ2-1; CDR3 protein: CASSPGRVNEQFF; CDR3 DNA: TGTGCCAGCAGCCCCGGGAGGGTCAATGAGCAGTTCTTC
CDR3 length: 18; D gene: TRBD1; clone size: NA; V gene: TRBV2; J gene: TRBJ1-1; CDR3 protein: CASSEPRDRGTRYTEAFF; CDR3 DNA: TGTGCCAGCAGTGAACCAAGGGACAGGGGAACGCGGTACACTGAAGCTTTCTTT
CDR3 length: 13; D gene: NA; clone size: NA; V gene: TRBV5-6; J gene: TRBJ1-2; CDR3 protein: CASSLREGYGYTF; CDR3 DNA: TGTGCCAGCAGCTTAAGGGAGGGCTATGGCTACACCTTC
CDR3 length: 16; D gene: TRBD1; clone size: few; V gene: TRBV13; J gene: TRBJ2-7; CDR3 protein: CASRLNPGQGGYEQYF; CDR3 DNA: TGTGCCAGCAGGCTTAATCCGGGACAGGGAGGGTACGAGCAGTACTTC
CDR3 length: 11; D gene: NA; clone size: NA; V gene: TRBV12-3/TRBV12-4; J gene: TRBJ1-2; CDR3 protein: CASSSDYGYTF; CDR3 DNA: TGTGCCAGCAGTTCCGACTATGGCTACACCTTC
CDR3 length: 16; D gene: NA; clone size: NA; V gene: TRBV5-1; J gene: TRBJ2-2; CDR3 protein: CASSLAWTTNTGELFF; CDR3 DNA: TGCGCCAGCAGCTTGGCCTGGACTACGAACACCGGGGAGCTGTTTTTT
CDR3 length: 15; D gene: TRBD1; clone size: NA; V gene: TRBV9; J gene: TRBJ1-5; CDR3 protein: CASSVGGTGVQPQHF; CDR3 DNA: TGTGCCAGCAGCGTAGGCGGGACAGGGGTTCAGCCCCAGCATTTT
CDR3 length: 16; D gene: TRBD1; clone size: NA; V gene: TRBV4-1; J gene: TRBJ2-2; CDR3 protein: CASSRGDRGLTGELFF; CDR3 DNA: TGCGCCAGCAGCCGGGGGGACAGGGGGCTTACCGGGGAGCTGTTTTTT
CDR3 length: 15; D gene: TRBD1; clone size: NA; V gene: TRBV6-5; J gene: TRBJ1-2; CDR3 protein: CASSYSTGGRDGYTF; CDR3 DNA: TGTGCCAGCAGTTACTCCACAGGGGGCCGCGATGGCTACACCTTC
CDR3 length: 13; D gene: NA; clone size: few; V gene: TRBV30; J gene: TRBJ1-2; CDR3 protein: CAWSPGANYGYTF; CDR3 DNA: TGTGCCTGGAGTCCAGGGGCGAACTATGGCTACACCTTC
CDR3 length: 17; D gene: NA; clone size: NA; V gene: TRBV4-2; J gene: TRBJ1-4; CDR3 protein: CASSQDPAGRPSEKLFF; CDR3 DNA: TGTGCCAGCAGCCAAGATCCTGCGGGACGTCCGTCTGAAAAACTGTTTTTT
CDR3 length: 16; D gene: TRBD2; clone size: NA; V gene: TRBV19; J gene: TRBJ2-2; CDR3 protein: CASSIGGTRSTGELFF; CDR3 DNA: TGTGCCAGTAGTATAGGTGGGACTAGATCCACCGGGGAGCTGTTTTTT
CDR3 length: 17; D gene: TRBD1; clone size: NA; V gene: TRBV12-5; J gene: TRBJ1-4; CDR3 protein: CASGLGTGGFTNEKLFF; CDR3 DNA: TGTGCTAGTGGTTTGGGGACAGGGGGCTTTACTAATGAAAAACTGTTTTTT
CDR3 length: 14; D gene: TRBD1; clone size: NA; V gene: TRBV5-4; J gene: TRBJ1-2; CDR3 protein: CASSGDSLLGGYTF; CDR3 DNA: TGTGCCAGCAGCGGGGACAGCCTCCTTGGTGGCTACACCTTC
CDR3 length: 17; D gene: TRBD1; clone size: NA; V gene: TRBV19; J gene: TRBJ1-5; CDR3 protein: CASRPGQGAGSNQPQHF; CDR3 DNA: TGTGCCAGTAGACCGGGACAGGGGGCCGGTAGCAATCAGCCCCAGCATTTT
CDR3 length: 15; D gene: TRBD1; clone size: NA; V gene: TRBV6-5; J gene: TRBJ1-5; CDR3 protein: CASSLGQASNQPQHF; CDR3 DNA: TGTGCCAGCAGTTTGGGACAGGCAAGCAATCAGCCCCAGCATTTT
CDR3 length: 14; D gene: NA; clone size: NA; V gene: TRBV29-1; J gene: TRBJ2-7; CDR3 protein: CSVEGVGGVYEQYF; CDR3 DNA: TGCAGCGTTGAAGGGGTTGGCGGGGTCTACGAGCAGTACTTC
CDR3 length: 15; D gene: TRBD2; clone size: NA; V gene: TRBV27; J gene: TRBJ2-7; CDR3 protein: CASNRKAGQNYEQYF; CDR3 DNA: TGTGCCAGCAATCGGAAAGCGGGGCAGAACTACGAGCAGTACTTC
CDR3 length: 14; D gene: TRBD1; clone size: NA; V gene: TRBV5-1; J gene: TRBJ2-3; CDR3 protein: CASSSDRGTDTQYF; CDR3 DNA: TGCGCCAGCAGCTCGGACAGGGGGACAGATACGCAGTATTTT
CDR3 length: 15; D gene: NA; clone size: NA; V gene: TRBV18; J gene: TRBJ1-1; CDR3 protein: CASSPRGTMNTEAFF; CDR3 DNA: TGTGCCAGCTCACCAAGGGGGACCATGAACACTGAAGCTTTCTTT
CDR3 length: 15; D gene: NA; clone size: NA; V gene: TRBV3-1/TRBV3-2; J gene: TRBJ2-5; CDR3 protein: CASSLGPSGGETQYF; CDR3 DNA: TGTGCCAGCAGCCTAGGGCCTTCGGGCGGGGAGACCCAGTACTTC
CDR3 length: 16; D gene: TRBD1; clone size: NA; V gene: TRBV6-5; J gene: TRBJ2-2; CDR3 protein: CASSYAQGANTGELFF; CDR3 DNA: TGTGCCAGCAGTTACGCCCAGGGGGCGAACACCGGGGAGCTGTTTTTT
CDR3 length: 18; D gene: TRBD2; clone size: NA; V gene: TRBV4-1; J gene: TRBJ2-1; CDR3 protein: CASSPRGAGAISENEQFF; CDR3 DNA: TGCGCCAGCAGCCCCCGGGGAGCGGGGGCCATCTCTGAGAATGAGCAGTTCTTC
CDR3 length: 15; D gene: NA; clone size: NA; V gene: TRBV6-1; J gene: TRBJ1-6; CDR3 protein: CASSEGPGINSPLHF; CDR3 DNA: TGTGCCAGCAGTGAAGGTCCAGGGATTAATTCACCCCTCCACTTT
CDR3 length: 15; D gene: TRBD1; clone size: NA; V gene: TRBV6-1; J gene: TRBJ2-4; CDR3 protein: CASSERDRGENIQYF; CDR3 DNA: TGTGCCAGCAGTGAGAGGGACAGGGGTGAAAACATTCAGTACTTC
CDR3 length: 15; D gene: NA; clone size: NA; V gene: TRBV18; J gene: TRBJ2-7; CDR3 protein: CASSPTDSLTYEQYF; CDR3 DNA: TGTGCCAGCTCACCGACGGACAGTCTAACCTACGAGCAGTACTTC